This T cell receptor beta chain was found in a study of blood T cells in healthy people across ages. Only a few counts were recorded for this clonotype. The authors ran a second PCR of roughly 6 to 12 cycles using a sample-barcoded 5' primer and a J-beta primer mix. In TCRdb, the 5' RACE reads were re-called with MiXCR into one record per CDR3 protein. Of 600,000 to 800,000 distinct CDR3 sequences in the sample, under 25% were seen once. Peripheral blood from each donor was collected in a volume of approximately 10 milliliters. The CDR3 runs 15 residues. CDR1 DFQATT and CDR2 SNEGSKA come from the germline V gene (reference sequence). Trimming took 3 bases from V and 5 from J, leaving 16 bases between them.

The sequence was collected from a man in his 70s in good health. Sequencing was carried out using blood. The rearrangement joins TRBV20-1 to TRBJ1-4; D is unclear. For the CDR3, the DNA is TGCAGTGCTAGGGGAGGAAGGGCCTCAAATGAAAAACTGTTTTTT. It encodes CSARGGRASNEKLFF.